These 23 T cell receptor beta chains were sequenced from one sample in a study of OX40 agonist ivuxolimab in advanced cancers. Assay used: immunoSEQ multiplex PCR; TCRdb lists only in-frame clones, some missing. The sample shows tens of thousands of clones, around 89% of them seen only once. This material consisted of CD4+ or CD8+ T cells sorted from blood, taken in a trial of the OX40 agonist ivuxolimab. The receptors derive from an adult with an advanced solid tumor such as melanoma, head and neck, liver or kidney cancer.

This sequence joins TRBV20-1 and TRBJ2-7; D not certain. The V gene's germline CDR1 is DFQATT and CDR2 SNEGSKA (reference sequence). V lost 5 bases and J 5 bases, leaving 10 bases between the germline ends. This CDR3 region has 11 residues. The CDR3 region is CSAGLADEQYF. CDR3 in DNA: TGCAGTGCTGGCCTCGCCGACGAGCAGTACTTC.

The V and J genes are TRBV6-5 and TRBJ2-4; D gene ambiguous. The germline gives CDR1 MNHEY, CDR2 SVGAGI. The V end was cut by 6 bases, the J end by 9 bases, with 12 bases between. The CDR3 has 12 residues. The CDR3 nucleotides are TGTGCCAGCAGAACCCCAACGGGCATTCAGTACTTC. This sequence encodes CASRTPTGIQYF.

This clone was counted once. V gene TRBV4-1 combines with J gene TRBJ2-7; 10 nucleotides line up with TRBD2. From germline, CDR1 is MGHRA and CDR2 YSYEKL. J gave up 2 bases and V 0 bases, and 10 bases lay outside the gene matches. This CDR3 region has 18 residues. The CDR3 spells CASSQERSVAGGPYEQYF. Written as DNA, the CDR3 is TGCGCCAGCAGCCAAGAGAGGTCGGTAGCGGGAGGTCCCTACGAGCAGTACTTC.

The V and J genes are TRBV28 and TRBJ1-6; the D gene is possibly TRBD1 (5 bases). The CDR3 is 17 residues long. The ends were cut back, 6 bases at V and 5 bases at J, with 20 bases in the middle. In germline, CDR1 is MDHEN, CDR2 SYDVKM. CDR3 protein: CASRAQTGALDNSPLHF. The CDR3 DNA reads as TGTGCCAGCAGGGCTCAAACCGGGGCTCTGGATAATTCACCCCTCCACTTT.

This chain uses TRBV7-2 with TRBJ2-5, with D possibly being TRBD2 (6 bases). Trimming removed 5 bases from V and 7 bases from J, with 11 bases in between. Germline assignment: CDR1 SGHTA and CDR2 FQGNSA. The length of the CDR3 is 12 residues. The CDR3 region has the DNA TGTGCCAGCAGCAGTCAGGGAGGGACCCAGTACTTC. This translates into CASSSQGGTQYF.

The chain couples TRBV11-2 to TRBJ1-4, with D tentatively TRBD1 (6 bases). The V gene's germline CDR1 is SGHAT and CDR2 FQNNGV. This CDR3 comprises 15 residues. Trimming shortened V by 5 bases and J by 5 bases, and 15 bases separated the two germline ends. The CDR3 here is CASSARTALNEKLFF. CDR3 coding DNA: TGTGCCAGCAGCGCCCGGACAGCACTAAATGAAAAACTGTTTTTT.

The V and J genes are TRBV28 and TRBJ2-7, with 9 nucleotides matching TRBD1. There are 13 residues in the CDR3. Germline V gene lookup returns CDR1 MDHEN and CDR2 SYDVKM. The junction had 5 bases not matched to a gene; V was cut back by 4 bases and J by 7 bases. The CDR3 protein is CASSSGQGGEQYF. CDR3 in DNA: TGTGCCAGCAGTTCGGGACAGGGTGGGGAGCAGTACTTC.

The gene calls are TRBV9 and TRBJ1-1; D not certain. V dropped 0 bases and J dropped 3 bases, with 12 bases sitting between them. CDR3 length: 15 amino acids. CDR1 and CDR2 (germline): SGDLS, YYNGEE. CDR3 nucleotides: TGTGCCAGCAGCGTAGACGGGAAATTAGACACTGAAGCTTTCTTT. Its protein is CASSVDGKLDTEAFF.

This chain joins TRBV20-1 and TRBJ2-7, with 8 nucleotides matching TRBD2. Germline trimming cut 6 bases from V and 6 bases from J; bases unmatched to any gene: 4. Germline V gives CDR1 DFQATT, CDR2 SNEGSKA (reference sequence). CDR3 size: 11 residues. The CDR3 is CSAERESEQYF. The CDR3 nucleotides are TGCAGTGCCGAGCGGGAGAGCGAGCAGTACTTC.

The chain is built from TRBV7-2 and TRBJ2-1; D possibly corresponds to TRBD2 (5 bases). CDR3 length equals 15 residues. Germline CDR1 reads SGHTA; CDR2 reads FQGNSA. Trimming took off 5 bases at V and 8 bases at J, with 19 bases between the two ends. The CDR3: CASSPRGPWSDEQFF. The CDR3 coding sequence is TGTGCCAGCAGCCCCCGCGGGCCCTGGTCCGATGAGCAGTTCTTC. Looking up the rest from reference TRBV7-2 and TRBJ2-1 gives the full variable domain: GAGVSQSPSNKVTEKGKDVELRCDPISGHTALYWYRQSLGQGLEFLIYFQGNSAPDKSGLPSDRFSAERTGGSVSTLTIQRTQQEDSAVYLCASSPRGPWSDEQFFGPGTRLTVL.

The chain is built from TRBV18 and TRBJ2-1; 16 nucleotides agree with TRBD2. The CDR3 has 22 amino acids. Germline V gives CDR1 KGHSH, CDR2 LQKENI. The junction had 16 bases not matched to a gene; V was cut back by 0 bases and J by 5 bases. The CDR3 spells CASSPPLNRGPGLAGGDNEQFF. CDR3 DNA: TGTGCCAGCTCACCACCGTTAAACCGCGGGCCGGGACTAGCGGGAGGGGACAATGAGCAGTTCTTC.

The genes are TRBV5-1 and TRBJ1-3; D gene unclear. CDR3 length: 15 residues. Germline values: CDR1 SGHRS, CDR2 YFSETQ. Trimming removed 0 bases at V and 0 bases at J, with 7 bases between. DNA for the CDR3: TGCGCCAGCAGCTTGGCTGGCAGCTCTGGAAACACCATATATTTT. Translation gives CASSLAGSSGNTIYF.

The gene calls are TRBV6-1 and TRBJ2-7; D is ambiguous. This CDR3 spans 12 amino acids. Trimming removed 7 bases from V and 5 bases from J, with 12 bases in between. Per germline, CDR1 MNHNS and CDR2 SASEGT. CDR3 DNA sequence: TGTGCCAGCACTCTAACTAACAACGAGCAGTACTTC. It encodes CASTLTNNEQYF.

V gene TRBV6-5 combines with J gene TRBJ2-7; 7 bases align to TRBD1. The CDR3 loop spans 15 amino acids. With 5 bases clipped from V and 2 bases from J, the junction kept 9 bases outside the gene matches. Germline CDR1 reads MNHEY; CDR2 reads SVGAGI. CDR3 nucleotide sequence: TGTGCCAGCAGTCTAGGGACAGCTACCCCCTACGAGCAGTACTTC. Amino acids: CASSLGTATPYEQYF.

The V call is TRBV28, the J call TRBJ1-2; no reliable D call. The CDR3 consists of 12 residues. V was trimmed by 6 bases and J by 4 bases, leaving 9 bases between them. Germline values: CDR1 MDHEN, CDR2 SYDVKM. CDR3 DNA: TGTGCCAGCAGCCTAGGGAGCTATGGCTACACCTTC. Protein product: CASSLGSYGYTF.

The V call is TRBV5-1, the J call TRBJ2-5, with D unclear. Germline V gene lookup returns CDR1 SGHRS and CDR2 YFSETQ. Between the trimmed V and J ends, which lost 0 bases and 5 bases, there was a span of 5 bases. The CDR3 length is 12 residues. The CDR3 DNA is TGCGCCAGCAGCTTGGTTTTGGAGACCCAGTACTTC. This encodes CASSLVLETQYF.

The chain recombines TRBV7-2 with TRBJ1-2; perhaps TRBD1 as D (6 bases). Per the germline V gene, CDR1 is SGHTA and CDR2 is FQGNSA. V was trimmed by 10 bases and J by 6 bases, leaving 21 bases between them. The CDR3 contains 14 residues. CDR3 nucleotides: TGTGCCACACGACAGGTGGGGCGAAGGGATGGCTACACCTTC. Protein sequence: CATRQVGRRDGYTF.

This rearrangement joins TRBV14 to TRBJ2-1; D may be TRBD1 (6 bases). In germline, CDR1 is SGHDN, CDR2 FVKESK. This CDR3 has 13 amino acids. V lost 4 bases to trimming and J lost 4 bases, with 8 bases between them. CDR3 sequence: CASSRQGYNEQFF. CDR3 bases: TGTGCCAGCAGCCGCCAGGGGTACAATGAGCAGTTCTTC. Combining the CDR3 with reference TRBV14 and TRBJ2-1 gives the whole variable domain EAGVTQFPSHSVIEKGQTVTLRCDPISGHDNLYWYRRVMGKEIKFLLHFVKESKQDESGMPNNRFLAERTGGTYSTLKVQPAELEDSGVYFCASSRQGYNEQFFGPGTRLTVL.

V usage is TRBV7-2 and J usage is TRBJ1-4; weak D call: TRBD1 (5 bases). The germline gives CDR1 SGHTA, CDR2 FQGNSA. Deletions cut 0 bases from V and 4 bases from J, with 6 bases between. The CDR3 has 14 amino acids. CDR3 region: CASSLAGGNEKLFF. DNA for the CDR3: TGTGCCAGCAGCTTAGCGGGGGGTAATGAAAAACTGTTTTTT.

In this sample, this clone turned up a few times. CDR3 protein: CASSKSVMNTEAFF. CDR3 DNA sequence: TGCGCCAGCAGCAAGTCGGTTATGAACACTGAAGCTTTCTTT. The J gene is TRBJ1-1, the V gene TRBV4-3; D is unresolved. Per germline, CDR1 LGHNA and CDR2 YSLEER. CDR3 length equals 14 residues. Trimming took off 5 bases at V and 0 bases at J, with 10 bases between the two ends.

The chain carries TRBV7-2 and TRBJ2-1; 7 nucleotides align to TRBD2. Per the germline V gene, CDR1 is SGHTA and CDR2 is FQGNSA. This CDR3 spans 12 amino acids. Trimming took 3 bases from V and 15 from J; bases not matched to a gene: 8. CDR3 DNA: TGTGCCAGCAGCTTTAGCGGGCAGCGTACGTTCTTC. Amino acid sequence: CASSFSGQRTFF.

The chain is built from TRBV5-8 and TRBJ1-2; the D is unclear. The CDR3 has 15 amino acids. Trimming shortened V by 0 bases and J by 3 bases, and 12 bases separated the two germline ends. The germline V gene encodes CDR1 SGHTS and CDR2 YDEGEE. The CDR3 coding sequence is TGTGCCAGCAGCTTGGCCTGGGAGGGCGACTATGGCTACACCTTC. Protein sequence: CASSLAWEGDYGYTF.

This chain joins TRBV5-8 and TRBJ1-2; D gene ambiguous. Germline V CDR1 and CDR2: SGHTS, YDEGEE. V was pared by 4 bases and J by 1 base, with 17 bases between. This CDR3 comprises 16 residues. In DNA form, the CDR3 reads TGTGCCAGCAGCGTGCCCGAGCCCTCTATTAACTATGGCTACACCTTC. Amino acid sequence: CASSVPEPSINYGYTF.